This T cell receptor (beta chain) was sequenced during a study of blood T cell repertoires in COVID-19. Clones were sequenced by immunoSEQ multiplex PCR, and TCRdb holds only the in-frame ones, with some missing. Of about 260,000 clones in the sample, 86% were seen once. Sample: peripheral blood. The sequence came from a man younger than 45 with active or convalescent COVID-19.

The CDR3 spells CASSYSIGSEGETQYF. The CDR3, as DNA: TGTGCCAGCAGTTACTCGATTGGGTCGGAGGGAGAGACCCAGTACTTC. The chain uses TRBV6-6 and TRBJ2-5; TRBD2 is a possible D gene (6 bases). This CDR3 spans 16 amino acids. The V and J ends lost 0 bases and 4 bases respectively, with 15 bases between them. Germline-derived CDR1 and CDR2 are MNHNY and SVGAGI (reference sequence).